This note documents a single TCR beta chain sequence. There is no known antigen for this receptor. Per-base quality was not reported, and no clone a single base away is much larger than it. Reading the label with the study, this specimen's time point is: about 28 days (+/-7) after the second vaccine dose. AZD1222 recipients whose second dose came at about 4 weeks and those whose second dose came at about 12 weeks were combined into one group, since spike-specific TCR depth and breadth did not differ between the two schedules. Samples from vaccinated people were obtained from the UK trials COV001 and COV002, which included a single-blind randomized controlled phase 2/3 trial of AZD1222 (ChAdOx1 nCoV-19) in healthy adults. For TCRbeta chain sequencing, PBMC samples were collected from trial participants at day 0 and at day 28 after the second dose. The CDR3, cysteine through phenylalanine, is 17 amino acids long. The DNA shown is the 51-base CDR3, in frame from base 1. Between the V and J ends, shortened by 0 bases and 6 bases respectively, the junction contains 15 bases. Via the germline V gene (reference sequence), CDR1 is MNHEY and CDR2 SMNVEV.

The CDR3 regions of human TCRbeta chains were subjected to immunosequencing. The study's processing was this. TCRs in the repertoires were compared against a reference library of SARS-CoV-2-specific TCRs that had been generated with the MIRA antigen-specificity platform. Breadth meant the fraction of unique TCRs that were SARS-CoV-2-associated, whereas depth meant the fraction of total T cells that were SARS-CoV-2-associated. Using the MIRA data, each spike-specific TCR was mapped to the spike region that the TCR reacts to and placed in a CD4 or CD8 class. Log10-transformed breadth and depth values were compared by one-way ANOVA with Sidak's multiple comparisons tests. TCRdb took this table from immuneACCESS and kept in-frame rearrangements with V and J called. Such tables lack part of the clones; where checked against another copy, unresolved V genes explain under half of the gap, and the rest is unexplained. That table furnishes V, J and clone size, whereas the DNA furnished D and trimming. The sample includes under 150,000 clones, with approximately 80% observed a single time. The ten most abundant clones make up around 27% of the sample.

This entry is derived from a study of T cell responses to AZD1222 COVID-19 vaccine (TCRdb year 2021). With respect to the entire study: A total of roughly 240 trial participants underwent TCR sequencing, of whom some 210 received two doses of AZD1222 and about 25 received two doses of the MenACWY control vaccine. Trial participants were enrolled into age subgroups of 18-55, 56-69 and 70-plus years, which contained 148, 28 and 57 TCR-sequenced participants, respectively.

Paper-wide results and their limitations: Spike-specific TCR breadth and depth rose significantly after two AZD1222 doses compared with day 0 and with MenACWY recipients. In the small 56-69-year group, the increase in depth fell short of significance, most likely because of low power. Conclusions about previously exposed vaccinees were limited because only a handful of AZD1222 recipients were SARS-CoV-2 seropositive at baseline. Reportedly, close to half of the unique spike-specific TCRs recognized epitopes lying outside the regions that are mutated in the B.1.351 and B.1.1.7 variants. No day 14 peak-response samples were available, so repertoires were characterized only after the peak T cell response. The vaccine-associated CD4 TCRs covered the entire spike protein, and the dominant responses fell in regions 160-218 and 743-854. Participants were mostly white British, with more females than males. The authors suggested clonal diversity may have been underestimated.

The chain employs TRBV27 and TRBJ1-6; the D gene cannot be resolved reliably. This clonotype was sampled from an adult who received the AZD1222 COVID-19 vaccine. Sequenced here: peripheral blood, sampled 28 days after the second AZD1222 dose. In nucleotides, the sequence is TGTGCCAGCAGTTTATCCGTAGCGGCAGGCTTTAATTCACCCCTCCACTTT. Its amino acids are CASSLSVAAGFNSPLHF.